One sample yielded the 10 T cell receptor beta chains listed below, sequenced in a study of Graves' ophthalmopathy and Graves' hyperthyroidism. RNA transcripts yielded amplified TCR beta CDR3 regions. HTBI-primed RT-PCR formed the first round, and a multiplex PCR formed the second. A single record per CDR3 protein comes from TCRdb applying MiXCR to the multiplex PCR reads. Found here are over 450,000 distinct CDR3 sequences, around an eighth of them singletons; the top ten hold over 8%. Sequencing input: blood. Source of these receptors: a woman in her thirties with Graves' ophthalmopathy.

The chain is built from TRBV19 and TRBJ1-5; TRBD1 might be the D (6 bases). The germline gives CDR1 LNHDA, CDR2 SQIVND (reference sequence). The CDR3 has 13 residues. V shed 8 bases and J shed 5 bases, with 13 bases lying between them. The CDR3 region has the DNA TGTGCCAGTGGGGGGGGGCCCGATCAGCCCCAGCATTTT. Protein sequence: CASGGGPDQPQHF.

This clonotype was recorded at least ten times. The CDR3 loop reads CASSPVGPTGELFF. The CDR3 DNA follows: TGCGCCAGCAGCCCTGTAGGCCCCACCGGGGAGCTGTTTTTT. This chain connects TRBV4-1 to TRBJ2-2; D not certain. The germline V and J ends were trimmed by 4 bases and 4 bases, with 10 bases remaining between them. CDR1 is MGHRA and CDR2 is YSYEKL in the germline V gene. CDR3 length equals 14 residues.

This clonotype appeared many times. The chain uses TRBV19 and TRBJ1-1; the match to TRBD1 covers 10 bases. Germline V CDR1 and CDR2: LNHDA, SQIVND (reference sequence). There are 16 residues in the CDR3. After removal of 5 bases from V and 1 base from J, the junction contained 7 bases not matched to a gene. The CDR3 sequence: CASSPDRGSQNTEAFF. As DNA, the CDR3 is TGTGCCAGTAGTCCGGACAGGGGGTCCCAGAACACTGAAGCTTTCTTT.

This clonotype was seen only a few times. This chain links TRBV5-1 with TRBJ2-5; the D is unclear. V gave up 0 bases and J gave up 5 bases, with 14 bases separating them. The CDR3 has 15 amino acids. Germline CDR1 and CDR2: SGHRS and YFSETQ. The CDR3 region is CASSLAGQQGETQYF. The CDR3 DNA reads TGCGCCAGCAGCTTGGCCGGTCAGCAAGGGGAGACCCAGTACTTC.

In this sample, this clonotype turned up many times. The J gene is TRBJ2-7, the V gene TRBV4-1; a possible D gene is TRBD2 (6 bases). Per germline, CDR1 MGHRA and CDR2 YSYEKL. CDR3 length: 16 residues. Trimming removed 2 bases at V and 2 bases at J, with 16 bases between. CDR3 region: CASSQTGGLATYEQYF. The CDR3, as DNA: TGCGCCAGCAGCCAAACCGGCGGGCTAGCGACCTACGAGCAGTACTTC.

In its sample, this clonotype was seen many times. This chain uses TRBV14 with TRBJ1-6, with TRBD1 identical over 8 bases. The V and J ends lost 5 bases and 0 bases, in that order; junction bases with no gene match: 9. CDR1 and CDR2 (germline): SGHDN, FVKESK. The CDR3 runs 18 residues. CDR3 loop: CASSSKGDRSSYNSPLHF. The CDR3 DNA is TGTGCCAGCAGCTCTAAGGGGGACAGGAGCTCCTATAATTCACCCCTCCACTTT.

The chain joins TRBV2 to TRBJ2-2, with a tentative D call TRBD2 (6 bases). Trimming stripped 6 bases from V and 4 bases from J, with 15 bases between. Germline assignment: CDR1 SNHLY and CDR2 FYNNEI. CDR3 length: 15 amino acids. CDR3 sequence (DNA): TGTGCCAGCAGACCTAGCGCGGTAGGCACCGGGGAGCTGTTTTTT. Protein: CASRPSAVGTGELFF.

In the case of this clonotype: A much more abundant neighbour one base away suggests this may be a read error. The chain couples TRBV10-1 to TRBJ2-7, with TRBD2 matching 9 bases. The V segment lost 6 bases and the J segment 1 base; nucleotides outside the gene matches: 7. Germline V gives CDR1 WNHNN, CDR2 SYGVQD (reference sequence). CDR3 size: 15 residues. CDR3 in DNA: TGCGCCAGCAGCTGGACTAGCGAGAGGTCCTACGAGCAGTACTTC. Protein: CASSWTSERSYEQYF.

The chain joins TRBV29-1 to TRBJ2-3; 12 bases match TRBD1. CDR1 is SQVTM and CDR2 is ANQGSEA in the germline V gene. The trim removed 6 bases at V and 4 bases at J, leaving 5 bases unmatched. There are 14 residues in the CDR3. CDR3 loop: CSVGTGGASDTQYF. CDR3 DNA sequence: TGCAGCGTGGGGACAGGGGGCGCCTCAGATACGCAGTATTTT.

As concerns this clonotype: No conserved phenylalanine or tryptophan is present at the end of the CDR3, so a read error is the likely explanation. The DNA is omitted, as the CDR3 cannot be located on it reliably, and the CDR3 follows TCRdb's listing. The chain carries TRBV5-1 and TRBJ2-7; the D call in the table, TRBD2, was not verified against the DNA. The CDR3 is made up of 14 amino acids, end residues included. CDR1 and CDR2 (germline): SGHRS, YFSETQ. This chain's CDR3 is CASSFGGEVNERYL.